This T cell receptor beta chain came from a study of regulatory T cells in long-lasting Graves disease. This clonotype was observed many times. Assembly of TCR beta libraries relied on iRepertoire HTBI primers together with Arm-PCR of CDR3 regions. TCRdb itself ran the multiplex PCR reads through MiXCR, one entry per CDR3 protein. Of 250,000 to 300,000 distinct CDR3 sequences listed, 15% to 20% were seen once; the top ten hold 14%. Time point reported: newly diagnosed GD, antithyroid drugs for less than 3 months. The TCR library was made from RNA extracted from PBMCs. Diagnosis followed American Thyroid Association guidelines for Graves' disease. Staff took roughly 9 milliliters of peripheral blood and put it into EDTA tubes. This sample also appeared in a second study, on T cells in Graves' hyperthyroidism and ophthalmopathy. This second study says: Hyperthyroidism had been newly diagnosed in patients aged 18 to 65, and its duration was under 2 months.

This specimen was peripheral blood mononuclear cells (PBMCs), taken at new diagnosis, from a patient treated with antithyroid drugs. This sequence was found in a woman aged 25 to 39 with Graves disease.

CDR3 DNA sequence: TGTGCCAGCAGTGCTGCAGGGGGGACTGAAGCTTTCTTT. It translates to CASSAAGGTEAFF. The rearrangement links TRBV2 to TRBJ1-1, with 7 nucleotides matching TRBD1. Germline values: CDR1 SNHLY, CDR2 FYNNEI. V was clipped by 4 bases and J by 5 bases; unmatched bases: 4. The CDR3 sequence is 13 residues long.